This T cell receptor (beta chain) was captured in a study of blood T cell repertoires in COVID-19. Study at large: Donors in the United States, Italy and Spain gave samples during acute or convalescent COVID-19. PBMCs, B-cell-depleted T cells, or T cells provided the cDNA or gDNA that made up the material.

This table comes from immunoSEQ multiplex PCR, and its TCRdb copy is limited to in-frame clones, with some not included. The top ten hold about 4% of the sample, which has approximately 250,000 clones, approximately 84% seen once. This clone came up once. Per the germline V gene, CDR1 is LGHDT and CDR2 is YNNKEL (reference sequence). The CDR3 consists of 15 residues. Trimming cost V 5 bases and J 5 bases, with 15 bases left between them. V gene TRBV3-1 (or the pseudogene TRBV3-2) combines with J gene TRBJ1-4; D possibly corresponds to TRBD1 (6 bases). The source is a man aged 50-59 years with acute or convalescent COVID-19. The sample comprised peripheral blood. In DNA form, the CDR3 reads TGTGCCAGCAGCATACCGGGACAAGAAAATGAAAAACTGTTTTTT. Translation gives CASSIPGQENEKLFF.